One sample yielded the 16 T cell receptor beta chains listed below, sequenced in a study of cytomegalovirus exposure and HLA in healthy donors. The table came from immunoSEQ multiplex PCR; TCRdb's copy has only in-frame clones and leaves some out. Of 120,000 to 150,000 clones listed, about 88% are singletons. The sample consisted of PBMCs. The source of these receptors is a woman aged 18-30 years in good health and CMV-seropositive.

V gene TRBV6-1 combines with J gene TRBJ2-4; 12 bases are a match to TRBD2. The CDR3 loop spans 17 amino acids. Germline V gene lookup returns CDR1 MNHNS and CDR2 SASEGT. Unmatched junction bases numbered 11, after V lost 3 bases and J lost 8 bases. The CDR3 coding sequence is TGTGCCAGCAGTGACCGTCGAGCTAGCGGGAGGGGGGACATTCAGTACTTC. Its translation: CASSDRRASGRGDIQYF.

This chain links TRBV18 with TRBJ1-5, with TRBD1 matching 10 bases. CDR1 is KGHSH, CDR2 LQKENI, per germline. The length of the CDR3 is 13 residues. V shed 9 bases and J 7 bases; nucleotides not matched to a gene: 6. CDR3 sequence (DNA): TGTGCCAGGTTCCGGGACAGGGGACAGCCCCAGCATTTT. It yields the protein CARFRDRGQPQHF.

The chain employs TRBV28 and TRBJ2-2, with TRBD2 identical over 10 bases. The germline CDR1 and CDR2 sequences are MDHEN and SYDVKM. This CDR3 region has 16 residues. After removal of 3 bases from V and 5 bases from J, the junction contained 6 bases not matched to a gene. Written as DNA, the CDR3 is TGTGCCAGCAGTTTCTCCCTAGCGGGAGTTACCGGGGAGCTGTTTTTT. This codes for CASSFSLAGVTGELFF.

The chain joins TRBV27 to TRBJ1-2, with D maybe TRBD1 (5 bases). Germline V gene sequence: CDR1 MNHEY, CDR2 SMNVEV (reference sequence). V was pared by 3 bases and J by 7 bases, with 18 bases between. This CDR3 is built from 15 residues. CDR3 DNA: TGTGCCAGCAGTTTTTTAGCAGGGCCGTTGGGTGGCTACACCTTC. The encoded protein is CASSFLAGPLGGYTF.

The chain couples TRBV5-1 to TRBJ2-5, with D maybe TRBD2 (6 bases). The germline V and J ends were trimmed by 4 bases and 1 base, with 8 bases remaining between them. CDR3 length equals 13 residues. CDR1 is SGHRS and CDR2 is YFSETQ in the germline V gene. The CDR3 loop reads CASSTGLQETQYF. The CDR3, as DNA: TGCGCCAGCAGCACGGGACTCCAAGAGACCCAGTACTTC.

V is TRBV4-1 and J is TRBJ1-1; perhaps TRBD1 as D (5 bases). Trimming pared 2 bases from V and 3 bases from J, leaving 13 bases between. Germline-derived CDR1 and CDR2 are MGHRA and YSYEKL. CDR3 size: 15 residues. CDR3 in DNA: TGCGCCAGCAGCCAACCAAAAAGGGGTGACACTGAAGCTTTCTTT. Translating it yields CASSQPKRGDTEAFF.

Here the CDR3 DNA reads TGCGCCAGCAGCTTATCTACAGGGACTGGAAACACCATATATTTT. It encodes CASSLSTGTGNTIYF. The chain joins TRBV5-1 to TRBJ1-3; D perhaps matches TRBD1 (6 bases). Germline loops: CDR1 SGHRS, CDR2 YFSETQ. This CDR3 has 15 residues. The V gene lost 2 bases and the J gene lost 2 bases, with 11 bases spanning the gap.

This rearrangement joins TRBV7-9 to TRBJ2-1; no firm D call. Germline V gene sequence: CDR1 SEHNR, CDR2 FQNEAQ (reference sequence). V lost 1 base and J lost 9, with 10 bases in between. CDR3 length equals 13 residues. In nucleotides, the CDR3 is TGTGCCAGCAGCTTAGGTAGTCTAGGTGAGCAGTTCTTC. Protein: CASSLGSLGEQFF.

This chain links TRBV30 with TRBJ1-4, with D perhaps TRBD1 (5 bases). The CDR3 has 14 amino acids. CDR1 GTSNPN and CDR2 SVGIG come from the germline V gene (reference sequence). The V and J ends lost 4 bases and 6 bases respectively, with 15 bases between them. The CDR3 protein is CAWTGGAEDEKLFF. The CDR3 DNA follows: TGTGCCTGGACTGGCGGGGCTGAGGATGAAAAACTGTTTTTT.

J is TRBJ2-7 and V is TRBV4-2, with 15 positions matching TRBD2. The germline gives CDR1 LGHNA, CDR2 YNFKEQ. This CDR3 comprises 16 residues. The ends lost 3 bases at V and 5 bases at J; junction bases unmatched: 5. The CDR3 loop reads CASSHGLAGGIHEQYF. CDR3 nucleotides: TGTGCCAGCAGCCATGGACTAGCGGGAGGGATCCACGAGCAGTACTTC.

This clone has a single count. Other DNA sequences in the sample encode the same CDR3. The chain recombines TRBV18 with TRBJ1-1; a weak D match, TRBD1 (6 bases). V was trimmed by 3 bases and J by 0 bases, leaving 11 bases between them. This CDR3 region has 15 residues. The germline CDR1 and CDR2 sequences are KGHSH and LQKENI. The DNA of the CDR3 is TGTGCCAGCTCACCTCCGACAGGAGTGAACACTGAAGCTTTCTTT. It yields the protein CASSPPTGVNTEAFF. Combining the CDR3 with reference TRBV18 and TRBJ1-1 gives the whole variable domain NAGVMQNPRHLVRRRGQEARLRCSPMKGHSHVYWYRQLPEEGLKFMVYLQKENIIDESGMPKERFSAEFPKEGPSILRIQQVVRGDSAAYFCASSPPTGVNTEAFFGQGTRLTVV.

This chain joins TRBV9 and TRBJ2-1; 13 bases line up with TRBD2. CDR3 size: 16 residues. CDR1 is SGDLS and CDR2 is YYNGEE in the germline V gene. V lost 4 bases, J lost 8 bases, and 9 bases stayed unmatched. In DNA, the CDR3 is TGTGCCAGCAGCCCACAGGGAGGACTAGCGGGAGATGAGCAGTTCTTC. Its translation is CASSPQGGLAGDEQFF. Drawing the rest from reference TRBV9 and TRBJ2-1, the complete variable domain is DSGVTQTPKHLITATGQRVTLRCSPRSGDLSVYWYQQSLDQGLQFLIQYYNGEERAKGNILERFSAQQFPDLHSELNLSSLELGDSALYFCASSPQGGLAGDEQFFGPGTRLTVL.

Concerning this clone: Other DNA variants within this sample encode the same CDR3. This chain connects TRBV5-1 to TRBJ2-3, with D unresolved. Germline loops: CDR1 SGHRS, CDR2 YFSETQ. The V end was cut by 5 bases, the J end by 6 bases, with 4 bases between. There are 10 residues in the CDR3. As DNA, the CDR3 is TGCGCCAGCAGGGGCGATACGCAGTATTTT. It yields the protein CASRGDTQYF.

The gene calls are TRBV19 and TRBJ2-1; D possibly corresponds to TRBD1 (5 bases). V was clipped by 6 bases and J by 7 bases, with 13 bases between them. Per germline, CDR1 LNHDA and CDR2 SQIVND (reference sequence). The CDR3 runs 13 residues. CDR3 in DNA: TGTGCCAGTAGCCCAGGGCCGTCGAATGAGCAGTTCTTC. It translates to CASSPGPSNEQFF.

This clone came up once. The V and J genes are TRBV9 and TRBJ1-2, with TRBD1 as a possible D gene (5 bases). The CDR3 length is 15 residues. V lost 3 bases, J lost 3 bases, and 15 bases lay in between. Germline CDR1 is SGDLS and CDR2 is YYNGEE. CDR3 bases: TGTGCCAGCAGCGCCACTCCCGGGGGGGACTATGGCTACACCTTC. Residues: CASSATPGGDYGYTF.

The CDR3 DNA sequence: TGTGCCAGCAGCAATAGAGGGGACAGTCCTAACTATGGCTACACCTTC. Translated, it gives CASSNRGDSPNYGYTF. V gene TRBV6-6 combines with J gene TRBJ1-2; TRBD1 matches at 7 bases. Germline V gives CDR1 MNHNY, CDR2 SVGAGI (reference sequence). CDR3 length: 16 residues. With 6 bases clipped from V and 0 bases from J, the junction kept 10 bases outside the gene matches.